This is a list of T cell receptor beta chains from one sample in a study of T cell responses to AZD1222 COVID-19 vaccine. The method was immunoSEQ multiplex PCR; TCRdb's version includes in-frame clones alone and lacks a portion of them. Of 100,000 to 150,000 clones listed, 90% to 95% were seen once; the top ten hold over 2.5%. Sequences were derived from peripheral blood, sampled on day 0 of AZD1222 vaccination. Source of these receptors: an adult in good health. The CDR3 runs from the conserved cysteine through the conserved F or W. A D gene is named only where the DNA matches it firmly. Size is stated for part of the rows, as once, few or many counts, or as a class when the clone is expanded.

abundance: .
d_gene: .
j_gene: TRBJ1-2
v_gene: TRBV12-5
CDR3aa: CASGLGSGVAYGYTF
CDR3nt: TGTGCTAGTGGTTTGGGATCAGGGGTGGCCTATGGCTACACCTTC

abundance: .
d_gene: .
j_gene: TRBJ1-1
v_gene: TRBV18
CDR3aa: CASSPNRNTEAFF
CDR3nt: TGTGCCAGCTCACCCAACAGGAATACTGAAGCTTTCTTT

abundance: .
d_gene: TRBD2
j_gene: TRBJ2-2
v_gene: TRBV9
CDR3aa: CASSVVSGSPGELFF
CDR3nt: TGTGCCAGCAGCGTAGTTAGCGGGAGCCCCGGGGAGCTGTTTTTT

abundance: .
d_gene: TRBD2
j_gene: TRBJ2-7
v_gene: TRBV3-1/TRBV3-2
CDR3aa: CASSQVGLAAALYF
CDR3nt: TGTGCCAGCAGCCAGGTGGGACTAGCGGCCGCTCTGTACTTC

abundance: .
d_gene: TRBD2
j_gene: TRBJ2-7
v_gene: TRBV4-1
CDR3aa: CASSQEAIAGPPYEQYF
CDR3nt: TGCGCCAGCAGCCAAGAGGCAATAGCGGGGCCCCCCTACGAGCAGTACTTC

abundance: .
d_gene: TRBD1
j_gene: TRBJ2-1
v_gene: TRBV18
CDR3aa: CASSPRDRGSNEQFF
CDR3nt: TGTGCCAGCTCACCACGGGACAGGGGTAGCAATGAGCAGTTCTTC

abundance: .
d_gene: .
j_gene: TRBJ2-1
v_gene: TRBV20-1
CDR3aa: CSASERQEQFF
CDR3nt: TGCAGTGCTAGTGAGCGGCAAGAGCAGTTCTTC

abundance: .
d_gene: TRBD1
j_gene: TRBJ2-2
v_gene: TRBV27
CDR3aa: CASSLGRGTGELFF
CDR3nt: TGTGCCAGCAGTTTAGGCAGGGGGACCGGGGAGCTGTTTTTT

abundance: .
d_gene: .
j_gene: TRBJ1-6
v_gene: TRBV6-1
CDR3aa: CASSEANRAGASSPLHF
CDR3nt: TGTGCCAGCAGTGAAGCGAATAGGGCTGGGGCTAGTTCACCCCTCCACTTT

abundance: .
d_gene: TRBD2
j_gene: TRBJ2-7
v_gene: TRBV3-1/TRBV3-2
CDR3aa: CASSPRLAGVSEQYF
CDR3nt: TGTGCCAGCAGCCCCCGGCTAGCGGGAGTCAGCGAGCAGTACTTC

abundance: .
d_gene: .
j_gene: TRBJ1-1
v_gene: TRBV7-2
CDR3aa: CASSSSPSNTEAFF
CDR3nt: TGTGCCAGCAGCTCCTCCCCCTCGAACACTGAAGCTTTCTTT

abundance: .
d_gene: TRBD2
j_gene: TRBJ2-1
v_gene: TRBV5-1
CDR3aa: CASSSLAGEEQFF
CDR3nt: TGCGCCAGCAGCTCTTTAGCGGGAGAGGAGCAGTTCTTC

abundance: few
d_gene: .
j_gene: TRBJ2-1
v_gene: TRBV6-2/TRBV6-3
CDR3aa: CASSHPGEYNEQFF
CDR3nt: TGTGCCAGCAGTCACCCCGGAGAATACAATGAGCAGTTCTTC

abundance: once
d_gene: .
j_gene: TRBJ1-3
v_gene: TRBV5-6
CDR3aa: CASSANRASGNTIYF
CDR3nt: TGTGCCAGCAGCGCTAACAGGGCGTCTGGAAACACCATATATTTT

abundance: .
d_gene: .
j_gene: TRBJ1-1
v_gene: TRBV7-8
CDR3aa: CASSHPRAVNTEAFF
CDR3nt: TGTGCCAGCAGCCATCCAAGGGCTGTGAACACTGAAGCTTTCTTT

abundance: .
d_gene: .
j_gene: TRBJ2-3
v_gene: TRBV27
CDR3aa: CASGRTWGTDTQYF
CDR3nt: TGTGCCAGCGGGCGGACCTGGGGGACAGATACGCAGTATTTT

abundance: .
d_gene: .
j_gene: TRBJ1-2
v_gene: TRBV4-1
CDR3aa: CASSQTQGTNYGYTF
CDR3nt: TGCGCCAGCAGCCAAACCCAGGGGACTAACTATGGCTACACCTTC

abundance: .
d_gene: TRBD1
j_gene: TRBJ2-3
v_gene: TRBV6-5
CDR3aa: CASSRDRATDTQYF
CDR3nt: TGTGCCAGCAGCCGGGACAGGGCTACAGATACGCAGTATTTT

abundance: .
d_gene: TRBD1
j_gene: TRBJ2-1
v_gene: TRBV5-1
CDR3aa: CASSLDGTGSYNEQFF
CDR3nt: TGCGCCAGCAGCTTAGACGGGACAGGCTCCTACAATGAGCAGTTCTTC

abundance: .
d_gene: TRBD1
j_gene: TRBJ1-1
v_gene: TRBV18
CDR3aa: CASSPRAGGTEAFF
CDR3nt: TGTGCCAGCTCACCACGGGCAGGGGGTACTGAAGCTTTCTTT

abundance: .
d_gene: .
j_gene: TRBJ1-2
v_gene: TRBV20-1
CDR3aa: CSARVGYTF
CDR3nt: TGCAGTGCCAGAGTAGGCTACACCTTC

abundance: .
d_gene: TRBD1
j_gene: TRBJ2-3
v_gene: TRBV25-1
CDR3aa: CASSEQGQAARDTQYF
CDR3nt: TGTGCCAGCAGTGAGCAGGGACAGGCAGCCAGAGATACGCAGTATTTT

abundance: .
d_gene: TRBD1
j_gene: TRBJ2-7
v_gene: TRBV19
CDR3aa: CASSLPTGPSSYEQYF
CDR3nt: TGTGCCAGTAGTCTCCCGACAGGGCCAAGCTCCTACGAGCAGTACTTC

abundance: .
d_gene: TRBD1
j_gene: TRBJ1-2
v_gene: TRBV7-2
CDR3aa: CASSSQQGAANYGYTF
CDR3nt: TGTGCCAGCAGCTCCCAACAGGGGGCCGCTAACTATGGCTACACCTTC

abundance: once
d_gene: .
j_gene: TRBJ1-1
v_gene: TRBV15
CDR3aa: CATSSTANTEAFF
CDR3nt: TGTGCCACCAGCAGTACAGCAAACACTGAAGCTTTCTTT

abundance: .
d_gene: .
j_gene: TRBJ1-1
v_gene: TRBV29-1
CDR3aa: CSVEGRLNTEAFF
CDR3nt: TGCAGCGTTGAAGGCAGGCTGAACACTGAAGCTTTCTTT

abundance: .
d_gene: .
j_gene: TRBJ1-6
v_gene: TRBV27
CDR3aa: CASSTPGGYNSPLHF
CDR3nt: TGTGCCAGCAGTACCCCCGGGGGGTATAATTCACCCCTCCACTTT

abundance: .
d_gene: .
j_gene: TRBJ1-5
v_gene: TRBV1
CDR3aa: CTSSQGQGPDQPQHF
CDR3nt: TGCACCAGCAGCCAAGGACAGGGGCCGGATCAGCCCCAGCATTTT

abundance: .
d_gene: .
j_gene: TRBJ1-3
v_gene: TRBV7-2
CDR3aa: CASSLASGGNTIYF
CDR3nt: TGTGCCAGCAGCTTAGCTTCAGGTGGAAACACCATATATTTT

abundance: .
d_gene: .
j_gene: TRBJ1-2
v_gene: TRBV5-1
CDR3aa: CASSYTQGSGYTF
CDR3nt: TGCGCCAGCAGCTATACACAGGGTTCTGGCTACACCTTC

abundance: .
d_gene: .
j_gene: TRBJ1-2
v_gene: TRBV15
CDR3aa: CATSREGTGTYYGYTF
CDR3nt: TGTGCCACCAGCAGAGAGGGGACGGGAACTTACTATGGCTACACCTTC

abundance: .
d_gene: .
j_gene: TRBJ2-5
v_gene: TRBV19
CDR3aa: CASSTPPEGAQYF
CDR3nt: TGTGCCAGTAGTACACCCCCCGAAGGGGCCCAGTACTTC

abundance: once
d_gene: .
j_gene: TRBJ1-1
v_gene: TRBV7-9
CDR3aa: CASSPGALEAFF
CDR3nt: TGTGCCAGCAGCCCCGGGGCGTTGGAAGCTTTCTTT

abundance: .
d_gene: .
j_gene: TRBJ1-1
v_gene: TRBV5-6
CDR3aa: CASSLIGTPNTEAFF
CDR3nt: TGTGCCAGCAGCTTGATAGGGACCCCGAACACTGAAGCTTTCTTT

abundance: .
d_gene: TRBD2
j_gene: TRBJ2-3
v_gene: TRBV14
CDR3aa: CASSLSGRGRDTQYF
CDR3nt: TGTGCCAGCAGCCTTAGCGGGAGAGGGCGAGATACGCAGTATTTT

abundance: .
d_gene: .
j_gene: TRBJ1-1
v_gene: TRBV9
CDR3aa: CASSVVGGAEAFF
CDR3nt: TGTGCCAGCAGCGTCGTCGGGGGCGCTGAAGCTTTCTTT

abundance: .
d_gene: .
j_gene: TRBJ1-1
v_gene: TRBV27
CDR3aa: CASSLRRDTEAFF
CDR3nt: TGTGCCAGCAGTTTACGTAGGGACACTGAAGCTTTCTTT

abundance: .
d_gene: .
j_gene: TRBJ1-2
v_gene: TRBV7-9
CDR3aa: CASSLDTVANYGYTF
CDR3nt: TGTGCCAGCAGCTTAGACACAGTAGCTAACTATGGCTACACCTTC

abundance: .
d_gene: TRBD1
j_gene: TRBJ1-3
v_gene: TRBV2
CDR3aa: CASNGQGRVSGNTIYF
CDR3nt: TGTGCCAGCAATGGACAGGGCCGAGTTAGTGGAAACACCATATATTTT

abundance: .
d_gene: TRBD2
j_gene: TRBJ2-1
v_gene: TRBV29-1
CDR3aa: CSLLAGDSYNEQFF
CDR3nt: TGCAGCTTACTAGCGGGAGACTCCTACAATGAGCAGTTCTTC

abundance: .
d_gene: .
j_gene: TRBJ1-3
v_gene: TRBV25-1
CDR3aa: CASRFGQGHGNTIYF
CDR3nt: TGTGCCAGCAGGTTTGGGCAGGGGCACGGAAACACCATATATTTT

abundance: .
d_gene: .
j_gene: TRBJ2-3
v_gene: TRBV7-8
CDR3aa: CASSSAGLLVDTQYF
CDR3nt: TGTGCCAGCAGCTCGGCGGGACTTTTGGTAGATACGCAGTATTTT

abundance: once
d_gene: .
j_gene: TRBJ2-5
v_gene: TRBV12-3/TRBV12-4
CDR3aa: CASSTRWTQYF
CDR3nt: TGTGCCAGCAGCACAAGGTGGACCCAGTACTTC

abundance: .
d_gene: TRBD1
j_gene: TRBJ1-5
v_gene: TRBV9
CDR3aa: CASSVGGGTNQPQHF
CDR3nt: TGTGCCAGCAGCGTAGGAGGGGGCACTAATCAGCCCCAGCATTTT

abundance: .
d_gene: TRBD1
j_gene: TRBJ1-1
v_gene: TRBV5-4
CDR3aa: CASSSDRVNTEAFF
CDR3nt: TGTGCCAGCAGCTCCGACAGGGTGAACACTGAAGCTTTCTTT

abundance: .
d_gene: TRBD2
j_gene: TRBJ2-2
v_gene: TRBV19
CDR3aa: CASSITSVVGELFF
CDR3nt: TGTGCCAGTAGTATCACTAGCGTGGTGGGGGAGCTGTTTTTT

abundance: .
d_gene: .
j_gene: TRBJ1-5
v_gene: TRBV18
CDR3aa: CASSPLPIGIGNQPQHF
CDR3nt: TGTGCCAGCTCACCACTTCCCATAGGGATTGGCAATCAGCCCCAGCATTTT

abundance: .
d_gene: .
j_gene: TRBJ1-2
v_gene: TRBV10-3
CDR3aa: CASGAGQNYGYTF
CDR3nt: TGTGCCTCAGGGGCAGGGCAGAACTATGGCTACACCTTC

abundance: once
d_gene: .
j_gene: TRBJ1-1
v_gene: TRBV15
CDR3aa: CATSWDFGDVAFF
CDR3nt: TGTGCCACCAGCTGGGATTTTGGGGATGTGGCTTTCTTT

abundance: .
d_gene: TRBD2
j_gene: TRBJ2-1
v_gene: TRBV10-2
CDR3aa: CASSGLAGIYNEQFF
CDR3nt: TGCGCCAGCAGTGGCCTAGCGGGGATATACAATGAGCAGTTCTTC

abundance: .
d_gene: .
j_gene: TRBJ1-1
v_gene: TRBV6-5
CDR3aa: CASTGYTEAFF
CDR3nt: TGTGCCAGCACCGGCTACACTGAAGCTTTCTTT

abundance: .
d_gene: .
j_gene: TRBJ2-3
v_gene: TRBV5-6
CDR3aa: CASTHLAWGTSTDTQYF
CDR3nt: TGTGCCAGCACCCACCTGGCTTGGGGCACTAGCACAGATACGCAGTATTTT

abundance: .
d_gene: .
j_gene: TRBJ2-6
v_gene: TRBV27
CDR3aa: CASSSAGANVLTF
CDR3nt: TGTGCCAGCAGTTCAGCTGGGGCCAACGTCCTGACTTTC

abundance: .
d_gene: .
j_gene: TRBJ1-5
v_gene: TRBV6-2/TRBV6-3
CDR3aa: CASSSYGWQPQHF
CDR3nt: TGTGCCAGCAGTTCCTACGGCTGGCAGCCCCAGCATTTT

abundance: .
d_gene: .
j_gene: TRBJ2-7
v_gene: TRBV10-3
CDR3aa: CAISESLQSEQYF
CDR3nt: TGTGCCATCAGTGAGAGTTTGCAGAGCGAGCAGTACTTC

abundance: .
d_gene: .
j_gene: TRBJ2-1
v_gene: TRBV3-1/TRBV3-2
CDR3aa: CASSQVPGREQFF
CDR3nt: TGTGCCAGCAGCCAAGTTCCGGGCAGGGAGCAGTTCTTC

abundance: few
d_gene: .
j_gene: TRBJ2-1
v_gene: TRBV9
CDR3aa: CASSVEGPLVDEQFF
CDR3nt: TGTGCCAGCAGCGTAGAAGGGCCTCTTGTCGATGAGCAGTTCTTC

abundance: .
d_gene: TRBD1
j_gene: TRBJ1-2
v_gene: TRBV7-9
CDR3aa: CASSYSSSGTGDGYTF
CDR3nt: TGTGCCAGCAGCTATTCTTCTTCCGGGACAGGGGACGGCTACACCTTC

abundance: .
d_gene: TRBD1
j_gene: TRBJ1-3
v_gene: TRBV3-1/TRBV3-2
CDR3aa: CASSRQGLTLGNTIYF
CDR3nt: TGTGCCAGCAGCCGACAGGGACTTACCCTCGGAAACACCATATATTTT

abundance: few
d_gene: .
j_gene: TRBJ1-1
v_gene: TRBV21-1
CDR3aa: CASSKGHTPPNTEAFF
CDR3nt: TGTGCCAGCAGCAAAGGTCACACACCTCCGAACACTGAAGCTTTCTTT